These 17 T cell receptor beta chains were sequenced from one sample in a study of precursors of human CD4 cytotoxic T cells (dated by TCRdb to the late 2010s). Bulk UMI-based TCR sequencing was performed on four sorted CD4+ memory subsets (TCM, TEM, IL-7Rhigh TEMRA, IL-7R- TEMRA) to test a precursor-effector relationship among CD4 cytotoxic T cells. Reads for this sample came from an Illumina MiSeq. TCRdb reran the public reads through fastp at Q25 and MiXCR, keeping productive beta chains. Entries that share a CDR3 protein sequence are merged under the most common genes and DNA. Across this sample there are fewer than 250 distinct CDR3 sequences, with 25% to 35% seen only once. The ten largest clonotypes hold approximately 51% of the sample. The sample taken for sequencing was memory CD4+ T cells from blood (PBMCs). Receptors were obtained from a human donor in good health.

In its sample, this clonotype ranks as large (0.1 to 1%). The V and J genes are TRBV11-2 and TRBJ2-4, with no clear D. The CDR3 covers 14 residues. Germline V gene data show CDR1 as SGHAT and CDR2 as FQNNGV. Trimming took 0 bases from V and 0 from J, leaving 3 bases between them. The CDR3 loop is CASSLELAKNIQYF. As DNA, the CDR3 is TGTGCCAGCAGCTTAGAGCTAGCCAAAAACATTCAGTACTTC.

This clonotype is categorized as large. The rearrangement links TRBV11-2 to TRBJ2-7; perhaps TRBD1 as D (6 bases). From germline, CDR1 is SGHAT and CDR2 FQNNGV. The V gene lost 5 bases and the J gene lost 1 base, with 15 bases spanning the gap. The length of the CDR3 is 15 residues. DNA of the CDR3: TGTGCCAGCAGCCCTTCTCGGACAGCATCCTACGAGCAGTACTTC. This translates into CASSPSRTASYEQYF.

In its sample, this clonotype is large (0.1 to 1%). This chain joins TRBV10-3 and TRBJ2-3; maybe TRBD2 (7 bases). CDR3 length: 17 residues. Looked up from germline, CDR1 is ENHRY and CDR2 is SYGVKD. V was clipped by 3 bases and J by 3 bases, with 19 bases between them. The CDR3 nucleotides are TGTGCCATCAGTGAACGGGGGGCTCCCATACCGACAGATACGCAGTATTTT. Encoded protein: CAISERGAPIPTDTQYF.

This clonotype is large within its sample. This chain connects TRBV2 to TRBJ2-3, with D possibly matching TRBD1 (5 bases). Looked up from germline, CDR1 is SNHLY and CDR2 is FYNNEI. This CDR3 region has 15 residues. V lost 1 base to trimming and J lost 4 bases, with 12 bases between them. The CDR3 is CASSEESRAADTQYF. CDR3 sequence (DNA): TGTGCCAGCAGTGAAGAAAGCAGGGCCGCAGATACGCAGTATTTT.

The V and J genes are TRBV12-3 or TRBV12-4 and TRBJ2-5; possibly TRBD1 or TRBD2 for D (5 bases each). V was clipped by 3 bases and J by 13 bases, with 15 bases between them. The CDR3 runs to 12 residues. In DNA form, the CDR3 reads TGTGCCAGCAGTTTGTCGGGGCCCTCCTTGTACTTC. It translates to CASSLSGPSLYF.

The chain has TRBV20-1 and TRBJ2-1; D unclear. Germline-derived CDR1 and CDR2 are DFQATT and SNEGSKA (reference sequence). V was pared by 2 bases and J by 8 bases, with 10 bases between. There are 12 residues in the CDR3. The CDR3 loop is CSARFKVDEQFF. For the CDR3, the DNA is TGCAGTGCTAGATTCAAAGTAGATGAGCAGTTCTTC.

This clonotype is labeled as hyperexpanded. The chain is built from TRBV6-2 or TRBV6-3 and TRBJ2-1, with D perhaps given as TRBD1 or TRBD2 (5 bases each). Between the trimmed V and J ends, which lost 3 bases and 10 bases, there was a span of 16 bases. Germline V CDR1 and CDR2: MNHEY, SVGEGT. CDR3 size: 14 residues. CDR3 DNA: TGTGCCAGCAGTTATCAATCCGGGACCACGGAGCAGTTCTTC. It specifies CASSYQSGTTEQFF.

This chain uses TRBV6-5 with TRBJ1-2; D is unresolved. Germline loops: CDR1 MNHEY, CDR2 SVGAGI. V was shortened by 0 bases and J by 4 bases, with 12 bases between the two germline ends. The CDR3 spans 15 residues. Here the CDR3 DNA reads TGTGCCAGCAGTTACTCGAGAGCGGCAGTCTATGGCTACACCTTC. Translation: CASSYSRAAVYGYTF.

Only one count was recorded for this clonotype. The chain joins TRBV15 to TRBJ2-1, with TRBD2 matching 7 bases. This CDR3 is 15 amino acids long. The junction had 7 bases not matched to a gene; V was cut back by 3 bases and J by 5 bases. Germline V lookup: CDR1 LNHNV, CDR2 YYDKDF (reference sequence). The CDR3 DNA is TGTGCCACCAGCAGGGGCGGGAGTCTTAACAATGAGCAGTTCTTC. It is translated as CATSRGGSLNNEQFF.

This clonotype is deemed large. The CDR3 coding sequence is TGCGCCAGCTCCAGTACGGGAGGTCCCAATGAGCAGTTCTTC. Amino acid sequence: CASSSTGGPNEQFF. J is TRBJ2-1 and V is TRBV5-1; 7 bases fit TRBD2. Losses at the gene ends were 7 bases for V and 6 bases for J; bases not matched to a gene: 10. The CDR3 extends over 14 amino acids. The germline CDR1 and CDR2 sequences are SGHRS and YFSETQ.

This clonotype was observed a handful of times. J is TRBJ2-1 and V is TRBV5-1; 8 bases are shared with TRBD2. Trimming took 0 bases from V and 4 from J; bases not matched to a gene: 6. The CDR3 is 16 amino acids. The germline V gene has CDR1 SGHRS and CDR2 YFSETQ. The CDR3 DNA reads as TGCGCCAGCAGCTTGGATACGGGAGGGCGTTACAATGAGCAGTTCTTC. Translated, it gives CASSLDTGGRYNEQFF.

This clonotype qualifies as large (0.1 to 1%). The rearrangement joins TRBV11-2 to TRBJ2-1; the match to TRBD2 covers 11 bases. The CDR3 contains 16 residues. V shed 3 bases, J shed 11 bases, and the junction held 12 bases outside the gene matches. From germline, CDR1 is SGHAT and CDR2 FQNNGV. CDR3 loop: CASSFIAGGPLRKQFF. In DNA, the CDR3 is TGTGCCAGCAGCTTTATAGCGGGAGGGCCTTTAAGGAAGCAGTTCTTC.

The chain couples TRBV20-1 to TRBJ2-7; TRBD2 matches 7 bases. Looked up from germline, CDR1 is DFQATT and CDR2 is SNEGSKA (reference sequence). The CDR3 spans 15 residues. Unmatched junction bases numbered 6, after V lost 0 bases and J lost 1 base. CDR3 DNA: TGCAGTGCTAGAGATTTCGAGCGGGGATCCTACGAGCAGTACTTC. It yields the protein CSARDFERGSYEQYF.

In its sample, this clonotype is hyperexpanded. The V gene is TRBV7-2, the J gene TRBJ1-1; TRBD1 is a possible D gene (6 bases). Between the trimmed V and J ends, which lost 2 bases and 1 base, there was a span of 20 bases. In germline, CDR1 is SGHTA, CDR2 FQGNSA. The CDR3 runs to 18 residues. CDR3: CASSLIPWGRTQNTEAFF. The CDR3 nucleotides read TGTGCCAGCAGCTTAATACCCTGGGGGCGGACCCAGAACACTGAAGCTTTCTTT.

J is TRBJ2-7 and V is TRBV30; tentatively, D is TRBD2 (5 bases). The CDR3 totals 15 residues. Deletions cut 1 base from V and 0 bases from J, with 13 bases between. The germline gives CDR1 GTSNPN, CDR2 SVGIG (reference sequence). CDR3 in DNA: TGTGCCTGGAGTGGTGGGATGGGGAGCTCCTACGAGCAGTACTTC. It yields the protein CAWSGGMGSSYEQYF.

By share, this clonotype ranks as large. This chain links TRBV6-5 with TRBJ2-7, with D perhaps TRBD1 or TRBD2 (6 bases each). The germline CDR1 and CDR2 sequences are MNHEY and SVGAGI. V was pared by 0 bases and J by 5 bases, with 17 bases between. The CDR3 has 16 amino acids. CDR3 sequence: CASSYSNPQGRHEQYF. Written as DNA, the CDR3 is TGTGCCAGCAGTTACTCCAACCCGCAGGGGAGGCACGAGCAGTACTTC.

By its share, this clonotype is large. The chain uses TRBV9 and TRBJ2-1; 8 nucleotides match TRBD2. Germline assignment: CDR1 SGDLS and CDR2 YYNGEE. The CDR3 is 14 residues long. The V segment lost 10 bases and the J segment 0 bases; nucleotides outside the gene matches: 6. The CDR3 nucleotides read TGTGCCGTGGGGCGGGAGGACTCCTACAATGAGCAGTTCTTC. It yields the protein CAVGREDSYNEQFF.